This record covers a single T cell receptor (beta chain). TCRdb keeps only in-frame clones here, not all; method: immunoSEQ multiplex PCR. The data contain 70,000 or so clones, around 95% of them singletons. The CDR3 covers 17 residues. Germline assignment: CDR1 SGHTA and CDR2 FQGNSA. Germline trimming cut 1 base from V and 8 bases from J; bases unmatched to any gene: 10. The data stem from a study of cytomegalovirus exposure and HLA in healthy donors. Sample: PBMCs. This sequence originates from a woman between 18 and 29 years old in good health and CMV-seropositive. J is TRBJ2-2 and V is TRBV7-2, with TRBD1 identical over 10 bases. The CDR3 DNA is TGTGCCAGCAGCTTAGGGCCGGGACAGGGGTCGTCTGGGGAGCTGTTTTTT. It yields the protein CASSLGPGQGSSGELFF. The full variable domain, rest sourced from reference TRBV7-2 and TRBJ2-2, is GAGVSQSPSNKVTEKGKDVELRCDPISGHTALYWYRQSLGQGLEFLIYFQGNSAPDKSGLPSDRFSAERTGGSVSTLTIQRTQQEDSAVYLCASSLGPGQGSSGELFFGEGSRLTVL.